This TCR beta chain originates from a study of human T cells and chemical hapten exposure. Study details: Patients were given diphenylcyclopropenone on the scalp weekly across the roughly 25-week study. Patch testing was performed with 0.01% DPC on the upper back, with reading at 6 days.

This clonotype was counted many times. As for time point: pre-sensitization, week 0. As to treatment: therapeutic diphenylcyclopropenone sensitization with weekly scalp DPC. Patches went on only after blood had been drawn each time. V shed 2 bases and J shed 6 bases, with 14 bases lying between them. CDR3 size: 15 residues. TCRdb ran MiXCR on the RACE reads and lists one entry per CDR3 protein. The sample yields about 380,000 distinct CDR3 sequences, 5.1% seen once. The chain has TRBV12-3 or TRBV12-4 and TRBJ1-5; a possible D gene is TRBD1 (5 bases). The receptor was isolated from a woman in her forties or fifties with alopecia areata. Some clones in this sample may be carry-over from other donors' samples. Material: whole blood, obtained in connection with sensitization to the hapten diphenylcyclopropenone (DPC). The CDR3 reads CASSLSGGTGQPQHF. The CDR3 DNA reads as TGTGCCAGCAGTTTAAGCGGGGGGACGGGTCAGCCCCAGCATTTT.